There are many counts of the clone carrying this TCR beta chain. This specimen belongs to a study of regulatory T cells in long-lasting Graves disease. Relying on iRepertoire HTBI primers and Arm-PCR of CDR3 regions, the team built TCR beta libraries. TCRdb analysed the multiplex PCR reads with MiXCR anew, one entry per CDR3 protein. Here the sample spans fewer than 450,000 distinct CDR3 sequences, roughly a quarter being singletons. Time point meaning: persistent/refractory GD, antithyroid drugs over 5 years with positive TRAb. PBMCs were the source of the RNA used for TCR sequencing. Per germline, CDR1 PRHDT and CDR2 FYEKMQ (reference sequence). V was shortened by 2 bases and J by 4 bases, with 8 bases between the two germline ends. The CDR3 spans 13 residues.

Sequenced material: peripheral blood mononuclear cells (PBMCs), taken when the disease was refractory, from a patient treated with antithyroid drugs. V gene TRBV13 combines with J gene TRBJ1-2; a weak D match, TRBD1 (5 bases). The source of this sequence is a female donor with Graves disease. CDR3 protein: CASSLSGTYGYTF. The CDR3 DNA is TGTGCCAGCAGCTTAAGCGGGACCTATGGCTACACCTTC.